These 21 T cell receptor beta chains came from one sample sequenced in a study of cytomegalovirus exposure and HLA in healthy donors. The repertoire was sequenced with immunoSEQ multiplex PCR; TCRdb's copy has only in-frame clones and lacks some. Seen here are roughly 220,000 clones, over 80% observed once, and the top ten hold 11% to 15%. The sample comprised PBMCs. The receptors derive from a woman younger than 45 in good health and CMV-seropositive.

This chain uses TRBV5-4 with TRBJ2-1; D is perhaps TRBD1 (6 bases). CDR3 length: 13 residues. V lost 3 bases to trimming and J lost 7 bases, with 11 bases between them. Germline CDR1 is SGHNT and CDR2 is YYREEE (reference sequence). CDR3 in amino acids: CASSSDRLNEQFF. The CDR3 nucleotides are TGTGCCAGCAGCTCCGACAGGCTAAATGAGCAGTTCTTC.

This sequence joins TRBV9 and TRBJ2-1, with a weak D call TRBD1 (5 bases). The germline V gene has CDR1 SGDLS and CDR2 YYNGEE. V was shortened by 0 bases and J by 2 bases, with 12 bases between the two germline ends. The CDR3 runs to 16 residues. In DNA form, the CDR3 reads TGTGCCAGCAGCGTAGAATCCAGGGAACCCTACAATGAGCAGTTCTTC. Its translation: CASSVESREPYNEQFF.

The chain is built from TRBV5-1 and TRBJ1-2, with 7 bases identical to TRBD1. Looked up from germline, CDR1 is SGHRS and CDR2 is YFSETQ. The J segment lost 7 bases and the V segment lost 0 bases, leaving 15 bases of the junction unmatched. The CDR3 spans 17 residues. The CDR3 region has the DNA TGCGCCAGCAGCTTGGTACCGACGACAGGGCTAAGTCGTGGCTACACCTTC. This codes for CASSLVPTTGLSRGYTF.

CDR3 residues: CASSPRGGQETQYF. The DNA for the CDR3 is TGTGCCAGCAGCCCACGAGGAGGTCAAGAGACCCAGTACTTC. This sequence joins TRBV13 and TRBJ2-5; D might be TRBD2 (5 bases). The CDR3 extends over 14 amino acids. Germline loops: CDR1 PRHDT, CDR2 FYEKMQ (reference sequence). Trimming removed 5 bases at V and 2 bases at J, with 12 bases between.

This clone was observed once. This sequence joins TRBV7-2 and TRBJ2-4; D possibly corresponds to TRBD2 (6 bases). This CDR3 contains 16 residues. Germline V CDR1 and CDR2: SGHTA, FQGNSA. V was pared by 2 bases and J by 3 bases, with 14 bases between. The DNA for the CDR3 is TGTGCCAGCAGCTTATCCTTCGCCGGGGGCAAAAACATTCAGTACTTC. This encodes CASSLSFAGGKNIQYF.

CDR3 sequence: CAWLFHGELANYGYTF. DNA for the CDR3: TGTGCCTGGCTTTTTCATGGCGAGTTAGCTAACTATGGCTACACCTTC. The V call is TRBV30, the J call TRBJ1-2; D unresolved. This CDR3 spans 16 amino acids. Germline V CDR1 and CDR2: GTSNPN, SVGIG (reference sequence). Trimming cost V 5 bases and J 0 bases, with 19 bases left between them.

This clone appeared a few times. The genes are TRBV5-1 and TRBJ2-1; the D gene could be TRBD1 or TRBD2 (5 bases each). The germline gives CDR1 SGHRS, CDR2 YFSETQ. The length of the CDR3 is 14 residues. Trimming removed 6 bases at V and 2 bases at J, with 12 bases between. The CDR3, as DNA: TGCGCCAGCACCAGGGACCGAACCTACAATGAGCAGTTCTTC. It codes for CASTRDRTYNEQFF.

This clone came up a few times. The rearrangement joins TRBV5-5 to TRBJ1-3, with D uncertain. Per germline, CDR1 SGHKS and CDR2 YYEKEE (reference sequence). Trimming took 3 bases from V and 7 from J, leaving 14 bases between them. The CDR3 covers 14 residues. The CDR3 protein is CASSYQERGNTIYF. The CDR3 bases are TGTGCCAGCAGCTATCAGGAGCGCGGGAACACCATATATTTT.

The chain recombines TRBV7-6 with TRBJ2-7; maybe TRBD1 (5 bases). The ends were cut back, 4 bases at V and 4 bases at J, with 8 bases in the middle. Germline CDR1 and CDR2: SGHVS and FNYEAQ. The CDR3 runs 12 residues. The CDR3 loop is CASSSQGYEQYF. The CDR3 coding sequence is TGTGCCAGCAGCTCGCAGGGTTACGAGCAGTACTTC.

The J gene is TRBJ1-1, the V gene TRBV30; D gene unclear. V shed 5 bases and J shed 4 bases, with 11 bases lying between them. Germline V gives CDR1 GTSNPN, CDR2 SVGIG (reference sequence). There are 12 residues in the CDR3. The CDR3 protein is CAWGRRATEAFF. The CDR3 coding sequence is TGTGCCTGGGGGCGAAGGGCCACTGAAGCTTTCTTT.

The V gene is TRBV6-1, the J gene TRBJ2-3; D call uncertain. V lost 9 bases and J lost 0, with 7 bases in between. Germline V CDR1 and CDR2: MNHNS, SASEGT. The CDR3 contains 12 residues. DNA of the CDR3: TGTGCCAGTCGACGGAGCACAGATACGCAGTATTTT. Translation: CASRRSTDTQYF.

V and J are TRBV30 and TRBJ2-7; perhaps TRBD2 as D (5 bases). This CDR3 contains 12 residues. CDR1 is GTSNPN, CDR2 SVGIG, per germline (reference sequence). Trimming stripped 1 base from V and 6 bases from J, with 10 bases between. The chain's CDR3 is CAWSDGGFEQYF. In nucleotides, the CDR3 is TGTGCCTGGAGTGACGGAGGATTCGAGCAGTACTTC.

The chain links TRBV27 to TRBJ2-1, with D uncertain. The V and J ends lost 5 bases and 5 bases respectively, with 4 bases between them. Germline CDR1 MNHEY, CDR2 SMNVEV (reference sequence). The length of the CDR3 is 11 residues. The CDR3 bases are TGTGCCAGCAGTAGCAACAATGAGCAGTTCTTC. It is translated as CASSSNNEQFF.

The chain employs TRBV6-5 and TRBJ1-1; perhaps TRBD1 as D (5 bases). The germline V gene encodes CDR1 MNHEY and CDR2 SVGAGI. Trimming took off 2 bases at V and 4 bases at J, with 14 bases between the two ends. The length of the CDR3 is 15 residues. This CDR3 reads CASSYIFSGSTEAFF. CDR3 in DNA: TGTGCCAGCAGTTACATTTTCTCAGGGAGCACTGAAGCTTTCTTT.

The chain links TRBV13 to TRBJ2-7; D gene ambiguous. Trimming removed 7 bases at V and 4 bases at J, with 20 bases between. The CDR3 is 15 residues long. CDR1 is PRHDT, CDR2 FYEKMQ, per germline (reference sequence). CDR3 in amino acids: CASTRYGRPVYEQYF. The CDR3 DNA reads as TGTGCCAGCACCCGGTACGGCCGCCCAGTATACGAGCAGTACTTC.

CDR3 coding DNA: TGTGCCAGCAGTTTTCAGGGATCTACTGAAGCTTTCTTT. It encodes CASSFQGSTEAFF. The chain has TRBV7-2 and TRBJ1-1, with D maybe TRBD1 (5 bases). The CDR3 is made up of 13 amino acids. V was pared by 6 bases and J by 5 bases, with 13 bases between. CDR1 is SGHTA, CDR2 FQGNSA, per germline.

The rearrangement uses TRBV5-6 and TRBJ1-5; D not resolved. The V and J ends lost 2 bases and 6 bases respectively, with 12 bases between them. This CDR3 region has 14 residues. The V gene's germline CDR1 is SGHDT and CDR2 YYEEEE. CDR3 residues: CASSFRTMGQPQHF. DNA for the CDR3: TGTGCCAGCAGCTTCAGGACCATGGGTCAGCCCCAGCATTTT.

The chain links TRBV20-1 to TRBJ2-1; D may match TRBD1 or TRBD2 (5 bases each). This CDR3 region has 11 residues. Trimming stripped 3 bases from V and 13 bases from J, with 13 bases between. CDR1 is DFQATT and CDR2 is SNEGSKA in the germline V gene (reference sequence). Here the CDR3 reads CSARSGTLQFF. The CDR3 DNA follows: TGCAGTGCTAGGTCCGGGACGTTACAGTTCTTC.

The CDR3 DNA sequence: TGTGCCAGTAGTATAGTACTAGCGACCTCCTACGAGCAGTACTTC. It translates to CASSIVLATSYEQYF. This chain joins TRBV19 and TRBJ2-7; 7 bases align to TRBD2. Germline-derived CDR1 and CDR2 are LNHDA and SQIVND (reference sequence). The trim removed 1 base at V and 0 bases at J, leaving 3 bases unmatched. The CDR3 is 15 residues long.

This clone was found a few times. The rearrangement uses TRBV6-5 and TRBJ1-1; 8 bases are a match to TRBD1. The CDR3 is 14 amino acids. Germline CDR1 MNHEY, CDR2 SVGAGI. Trimming cost V 2 bases and J 1 base; bases outside gene matches: 0. This CDR3 reads CASSYDRGNTEAFF. The DNA for the CDR3 is TGTGCCAGCAGTTACGACAGGGGGAACACTGAAGCTTTCTTT.

This clone has a count of ten or more. The same CDR3 can be traced to other DNA sequences in this sample. This sequence joins TRBV5-1 and TRBJ1-5; D is ambiguous. Trimming cost V 0 bases and J 0 bases, with 7 bases left between them. CDR1 is SGHRS, CDR2 YFSETQ, per germline. The CDR3 consists of 15 residues. CDR3 region: CASSLAPGSNQPQHF. As DNA, the CDR3 is TGCGCCAGCAGCTTGGCCCCGGGTAGCAATCAGCCCCAGCATTTT.